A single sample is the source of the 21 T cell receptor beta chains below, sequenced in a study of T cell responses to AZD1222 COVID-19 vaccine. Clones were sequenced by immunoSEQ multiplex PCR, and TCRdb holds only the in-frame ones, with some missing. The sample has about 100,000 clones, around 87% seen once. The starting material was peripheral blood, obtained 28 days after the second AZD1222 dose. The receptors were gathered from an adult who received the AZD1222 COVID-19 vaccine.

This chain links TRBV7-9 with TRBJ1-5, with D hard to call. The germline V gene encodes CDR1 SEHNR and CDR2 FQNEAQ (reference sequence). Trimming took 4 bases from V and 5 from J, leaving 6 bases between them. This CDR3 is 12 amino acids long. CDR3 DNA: TGTGCCAGCAGCTCACACGATCAGCCCCAGCATTTT. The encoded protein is CASSSHDQPQHF.

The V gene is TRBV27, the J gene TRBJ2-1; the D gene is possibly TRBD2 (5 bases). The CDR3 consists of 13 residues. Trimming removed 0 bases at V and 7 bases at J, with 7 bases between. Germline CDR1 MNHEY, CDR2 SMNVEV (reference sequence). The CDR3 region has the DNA TGTGCCAGCAGTTTATCTTCGGGAAATGAGCAGTTCTTC. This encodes CASSLSSGNEQFF.

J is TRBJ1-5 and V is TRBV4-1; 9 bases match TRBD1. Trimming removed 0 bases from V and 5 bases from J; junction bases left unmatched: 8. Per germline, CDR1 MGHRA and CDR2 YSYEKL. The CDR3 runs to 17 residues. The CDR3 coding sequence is TGCGCCAGCAGCCAAGATTTCAACAGGGGGCTAGATCAGCCCCAGCATTTT. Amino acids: CASSQDFNRGLDQPQHF.

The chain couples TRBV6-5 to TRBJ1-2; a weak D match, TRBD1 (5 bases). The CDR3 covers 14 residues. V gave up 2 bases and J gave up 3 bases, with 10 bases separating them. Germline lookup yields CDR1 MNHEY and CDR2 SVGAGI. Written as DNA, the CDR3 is TGTGCCAGCAGTTACGCTACAGGCTACTATGGCTACACCTTC. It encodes CASSYATGYYGYTF.

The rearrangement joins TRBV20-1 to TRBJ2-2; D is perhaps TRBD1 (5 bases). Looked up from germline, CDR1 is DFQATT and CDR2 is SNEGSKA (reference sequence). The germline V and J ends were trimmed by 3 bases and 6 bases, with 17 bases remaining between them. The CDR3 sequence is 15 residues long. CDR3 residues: CSASIARALAGELFF. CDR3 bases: TGCAGTGCTAGTATCGCCAGGGCGTTAGCCGGGGAGCTGTTTTTT.

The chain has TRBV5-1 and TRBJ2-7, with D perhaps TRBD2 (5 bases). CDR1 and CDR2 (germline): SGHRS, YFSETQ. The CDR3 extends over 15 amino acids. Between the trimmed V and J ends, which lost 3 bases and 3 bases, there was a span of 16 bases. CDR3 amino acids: CASSSEGPNYYEQYF. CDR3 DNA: TGCGCCAGCAGCTCAGAGGGCCCCAACTACTACGAGCAGTACTTC.

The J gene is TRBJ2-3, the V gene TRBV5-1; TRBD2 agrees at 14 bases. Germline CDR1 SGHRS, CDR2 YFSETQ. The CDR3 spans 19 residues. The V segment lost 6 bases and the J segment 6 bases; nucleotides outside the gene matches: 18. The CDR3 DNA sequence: TGCGCCAGCACCCCAGGTGGGACTAGCGGGAGCGGGGGTTGGGATACGCAGTATTTT. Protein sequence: CASTPGGTSGSGGWDTQYF.

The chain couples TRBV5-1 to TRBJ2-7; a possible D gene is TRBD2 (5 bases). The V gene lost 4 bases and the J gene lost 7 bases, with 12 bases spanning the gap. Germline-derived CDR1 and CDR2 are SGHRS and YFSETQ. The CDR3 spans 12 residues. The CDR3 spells CASSPNGMEQYF. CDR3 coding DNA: TGCGCCAGCAGCCCCAACGGGATGGAGCAGTACTTC. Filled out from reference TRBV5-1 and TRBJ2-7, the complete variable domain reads KAGVTQTPRYLIKTRGQQVTLSCSPISGHRSVSWYQQTPGQGLQFLFEYFSETQRNKGNFPGRFSGRQFSNSRSEMNVSTLELGDSALYLCASSPNGMEQYFGPGTRLTVT.

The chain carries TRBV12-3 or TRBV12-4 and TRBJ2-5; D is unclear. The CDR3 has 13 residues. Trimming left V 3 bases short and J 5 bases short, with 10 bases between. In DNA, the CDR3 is TGTGCCAGCAGTTTGCGGCCCGAGGAGACCCAGTACTTC. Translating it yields CASSLRPEETQYF.

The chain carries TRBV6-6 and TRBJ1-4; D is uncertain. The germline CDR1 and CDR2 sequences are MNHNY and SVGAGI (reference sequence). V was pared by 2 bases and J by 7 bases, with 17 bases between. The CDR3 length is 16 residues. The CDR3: CASSYPPGGLGEKLFF. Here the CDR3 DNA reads TGTGCCAGCAGTTACCCCCCCGGAGGGTTGGGTGAAAAACTGTTTTTT.

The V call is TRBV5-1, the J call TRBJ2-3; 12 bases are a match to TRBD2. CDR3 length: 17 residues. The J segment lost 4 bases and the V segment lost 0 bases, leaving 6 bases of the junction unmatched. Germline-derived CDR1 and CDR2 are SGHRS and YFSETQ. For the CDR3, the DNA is TGCGCCAGCAGCTTGGAGCTAGCGGGGGGGATGGCAGATACGCAGTATTTT. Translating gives CASSLELAGGMADTQYF.

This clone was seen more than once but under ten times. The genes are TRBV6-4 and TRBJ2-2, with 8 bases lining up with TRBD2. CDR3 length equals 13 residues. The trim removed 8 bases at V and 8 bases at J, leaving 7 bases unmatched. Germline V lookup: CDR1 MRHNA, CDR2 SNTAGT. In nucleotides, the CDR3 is TGTGCCAGCGGTTCCAGCGGGGGAGGGGAGCTGTTTTTT. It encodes CASGSSGGGELFF.

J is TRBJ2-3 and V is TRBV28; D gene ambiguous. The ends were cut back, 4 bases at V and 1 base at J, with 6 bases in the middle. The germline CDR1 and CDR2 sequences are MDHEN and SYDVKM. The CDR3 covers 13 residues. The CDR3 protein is CASSSGGTDTQYF. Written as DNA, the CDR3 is TGTGCCAGCAGTTCCGGCGGCACAGATACGCAGTATTTT.

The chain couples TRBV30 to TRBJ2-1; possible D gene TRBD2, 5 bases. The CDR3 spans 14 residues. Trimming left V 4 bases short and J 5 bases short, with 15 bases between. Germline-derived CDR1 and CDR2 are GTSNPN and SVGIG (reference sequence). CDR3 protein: CAWNLARSHNEQFF. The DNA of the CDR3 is TGTGCCTGGAATCTAGCCCGTAGTCACAATGAGCAGTTCTTC.

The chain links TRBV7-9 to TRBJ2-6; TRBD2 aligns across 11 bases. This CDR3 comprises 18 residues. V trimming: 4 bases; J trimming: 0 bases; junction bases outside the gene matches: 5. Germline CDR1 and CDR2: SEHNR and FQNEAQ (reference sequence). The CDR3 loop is CASSSRLAGNSGANVLTF. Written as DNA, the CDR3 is TGTGCCAGCAGCTCCCGACTAGCGGGGAACTCTGGGGCCAACGTCCTGACTTTC. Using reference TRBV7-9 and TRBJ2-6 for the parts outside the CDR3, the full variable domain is DTGVSQNPRHKITKRGQNVTFRCDPISEHNRLYWYRQTLGQGPEFLTYFQNEAQLEKSRLLSDRFSAERPKGSFSTLEIQRTEQGDSAMYLCASSSRLAGNSGANVLTFGAGSRLTVL.

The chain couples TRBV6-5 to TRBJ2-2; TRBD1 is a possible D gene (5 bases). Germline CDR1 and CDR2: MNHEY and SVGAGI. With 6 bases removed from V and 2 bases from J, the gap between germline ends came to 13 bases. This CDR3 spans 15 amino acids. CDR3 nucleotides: TGTGCCAGCAGCCGACAGCGTATTAACACCGGGGAGCTGTTTTTT. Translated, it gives CASSRQRINTGELFF.

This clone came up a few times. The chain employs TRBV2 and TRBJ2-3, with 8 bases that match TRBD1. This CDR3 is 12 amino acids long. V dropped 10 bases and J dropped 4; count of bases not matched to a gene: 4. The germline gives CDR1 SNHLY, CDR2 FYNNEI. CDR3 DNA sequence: TGTGCCACCCAGACAGGGGCAGATACGCAGTATTTT. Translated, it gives CATQTGADTQYF.

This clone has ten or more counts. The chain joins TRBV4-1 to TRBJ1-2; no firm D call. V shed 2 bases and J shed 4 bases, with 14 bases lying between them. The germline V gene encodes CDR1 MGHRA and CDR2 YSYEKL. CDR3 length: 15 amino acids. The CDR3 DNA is TGCGCCAGCAGCCAACACACGTCCGTGGTCTATGGCTACACCTTC. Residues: CASSQHTSVVYGYTF.

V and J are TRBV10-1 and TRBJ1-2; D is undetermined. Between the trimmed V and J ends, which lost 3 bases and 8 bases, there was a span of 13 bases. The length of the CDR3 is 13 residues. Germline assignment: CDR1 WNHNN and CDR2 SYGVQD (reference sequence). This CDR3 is CASSEFAGFGYTF. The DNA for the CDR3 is TGCGCCAGCAGTGAATTTGCGGGATTCGGCTACACCTTC.

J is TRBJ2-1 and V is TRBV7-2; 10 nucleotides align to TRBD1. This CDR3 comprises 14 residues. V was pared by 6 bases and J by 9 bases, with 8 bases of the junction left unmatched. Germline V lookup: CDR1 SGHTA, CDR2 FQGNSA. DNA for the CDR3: TGTGCCAGCAGTCATCCGGGACAGGGGAGTGAGCAGTTCTTC. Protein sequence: CASSHPGQGSEQFF.

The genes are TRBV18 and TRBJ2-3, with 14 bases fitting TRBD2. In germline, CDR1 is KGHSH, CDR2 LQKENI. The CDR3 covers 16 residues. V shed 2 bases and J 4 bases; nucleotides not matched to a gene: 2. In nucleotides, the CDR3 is TGTGCCAGCTCACCAGGACTAGCGGGGGGCGCAGATACGCAGTATTTT. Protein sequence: CASSPGLAGGADTQYF. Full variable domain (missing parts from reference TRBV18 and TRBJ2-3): NAGVMQNPRHLVRRRGQEARLRCSPMKGHSHVYWYRQLPEEGLKFMVYLQKENIIDESGMPKERFSAEFPKEGPSILRIQQVVRGDSAAYFCASSPGLAGGADTQYFGPGTRLTVL.